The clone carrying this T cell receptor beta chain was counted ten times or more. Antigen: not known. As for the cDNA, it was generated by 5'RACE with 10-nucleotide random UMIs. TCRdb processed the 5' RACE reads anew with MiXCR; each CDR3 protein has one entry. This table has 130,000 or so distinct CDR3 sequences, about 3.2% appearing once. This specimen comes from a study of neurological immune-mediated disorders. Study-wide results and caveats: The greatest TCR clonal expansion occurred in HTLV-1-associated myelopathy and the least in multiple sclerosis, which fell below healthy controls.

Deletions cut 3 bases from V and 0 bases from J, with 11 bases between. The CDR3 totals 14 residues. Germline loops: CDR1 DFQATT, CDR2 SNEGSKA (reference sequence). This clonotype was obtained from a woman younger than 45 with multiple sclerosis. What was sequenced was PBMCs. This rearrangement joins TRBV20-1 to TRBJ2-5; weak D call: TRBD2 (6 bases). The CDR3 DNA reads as TGCAGTGCTAGGGAGGGACGGGACCAAGAGACCCAGTACTTC. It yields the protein CSAREGRDQETQYF.